This is a list of T cell receptor beta chains from one sample in a study of cytomegalovirus exposure and HLA in healthy donors. Using immunoSEQ multiplex PCR, the repertoire was profiled, and TCRdb retains in-frame clones only, with some absent. The table shows more than 150,000 clones, with around 80% occurring only once. The sample comprised PBMCs. The receptors here all came from a man aged 18 to 35 in good health and CMV-seronegative. Each CDR3 is given with its conserved first and last residue. The order of the fields is CDR3 DNA, CDR3 protein, clone size, V gene, D gene, J gene. The D gene is left open where the match is weak. Not all rows give a size; the values are once, few, many and, for expanded clones, a class.

DNA: TGTGCCAGCAGTTGGGGCAGGTTCGCTGAAGCTTTCTTT
CDR3: CASSWGRFAEAFF
size: NA
V: TRBV6-6
D: NA
J: TRBJ1-1

DNA: TGCGCCAGCATGCCGGGACAGGGATCTGCTGGGCAGTACTTC
CDR3: CASMPGQGSAGQYF
size: NA
V: TRBV5-1
D: TRBD1
J: TRBJ2-7

DNA: TGTGCCAGCTCGGCCAGCGTAGGAATTATATATTTT
CDR3: CASSASVGIIYF
size: NA
V: TRBV18
D: NA
J: TRBJ1-3

DNA: TGTGCCAGTAGTACCGATGATGCGACTAGTAAGGGGTATACGCAGTATTTT
CDR3: CASSTDDATSKGYTQYF
size: NA
V: TRBV19
D: NA
J: TRBJ2-3

DNA: TGTGCCAGCAGCCCGGCGGGAGGCCGGGTAGCTGAGCAGTTCTTC
CDR3: CASSPAGGRVAEQFF
size: NA
V: TRBV4-2
D: TRBD2
J: TRBJ2-1

DNA: TGTGCCAGCAGCCCCGACAGGGGCACGAACACCGGGGAGCTGTTTTTT
CDR3: CASSPDRGTNTGELFF
size: NA
V: TRBV7-3
D: TRBD1
J: TRBJ2-2

DNA: TGCGCCAGCAGCCAAGACCCCGACAGGGGGATGTACGAGCAGTACTTC
CDR3: CASSQDPDRGMYEQYF
size: NA
V: TRBV4-3
D: TRBD1
J: TRBJ2-7

DNA: TGCGCCACCTCGCGAGGGCTCGCGAACACCGGGGAGCTGTTTTTT
CDR3: CATSRGLANTGELFF
size: NA
V: TRBV5-1
D: NA
J: TRBJ2-2

DNA: TGTGCCAGCAGCGTAGGAGTTAACAGGGACAATGAGCAGTTCTTC
CDR3: CASSVGVNRDNEQFF
size: NA
V: TRBV9
D: NA
J: TRBJ2-1

DNA: TGTGCCAGCAGCTTATATGGACTAGACTTGGCCGGGGAGCTGTTTTTT
CDR3: CASSLYGLDLAGELFF
size: few
V: TRBV11-2
D: TRBD2
J: TRBJ2-2

DNA: TGTGCCAGCAGCTTACCGGACAGGGGGGGGACCTACGAGCAGTACTTC
CDR3: CASSLPDRGGTYEQYF
size: NA
V: TRBV11-3
D: TRBD1
J: TRBJ2-7

DNA: TGCAGCGCCACGACAGGGAACAGCAATCAGCCCCAGCATTTT
CDR3: CSATTGNSNQPQHF
size: NA
V: TRBV29-1
D: TRBD1
J: TRBJ1-5

DNA: TGCGCCAGCAGCCAAGCCGCAGGGCCTAATTCACCCCTCCACTTT
CDR3: CASSQAAGPNSPLHF
size: once
V: TRBV4-1
D: NA
J: TRBJ1-6

DNA: TGTGCCAGCAGCTTAGGGACCGGGACAGGGAGTTCACCCCTCCACTTT
CDR3: CASSLGTGTGSSPLHF
size: NA
V: TRBV7-9
D: TRBD1
J: TRBJ1-6

DNA: TGTGCCAGCAGCCGCGCCACAGGGAAGTCGGGGGCCAACGTCCTGACTTTC
CDR3: CASSRATGKSGANVLTF
size: NA
V: TRBV4-2
D: NA
J: TRBJ2-6

DNA: TGTGCCAGCAGTTTAGGCAGGTCCGCCTACGAGCAGTACTTC
CDR3: CASSLGRSAYEQYF
size: few
V: TRBV6-5
D: NA
J: TRBJ2-7

DNA: TGTGCCAGCAGCTTGAACGGGGAACCCTCCACTGATACGCAGTATTTT
CDR3: CASSLNGEPSTDTQYF
size: NA
V: TRBV5-4
D: NA
J: TRBJ2-3

DNA: TGTGCCAGCTCACCGAGGGACACAAAATATGGCTACACCTTC
CDR3: CASSPRDTKYGYTF
size: once
V: TRBV18
D: NA
J: TRBJ1-2

DNA: TGTGCCAGCGGCTATCTAGCGGGAGATTACAATGAGCAGTTCTTC
CDR3: CASGYLAGDYNEQFF
size: NA
V: TRBV7-6
D: TRBD2
J: TRBJ2-1

DNA: TGTGCCTGGATCCGACAGGGGGCAGGCGGCTACACCTTC
CDR3: CAWIRQGAGGYTF
size: few
V: TRBV30
D: TRBD1
J: TRBJ1-2

DNA: TGTGCCAGCAGCTTAGAGGACTCCTACAATGAGCAGTTCTTC
CDR3: CASSLEDSYNEQFF
size: NA
V: TRBV6-5
D: NA
J: TRBJ2-1

DNA: TGCGCCAGCGCGCCAGGTAGCAATCAGCCCCAGCATTTT
CDR3: CASAPGSNQPQHF
size: once
V: TRBV5-1
D: NA
J: TRBJ1-5

DNA: TGTGCCAGCAGTTCACAGGGTATGGGCACCGGGGAGCTGTTTTTT
CDR3: CASSSQGMGTGELFF
size: few
V: TRBV6-1
D: NA
J: TRBJ2-2

DNA: TGTGCCTGGAGTCTCGGGTTCTCCTACGAGCAGTACTTC
CDR3: CAWSLGFSYEQYF
size: NA
V: TRBV30
D: NA
J: TRBJ2-7

DNA: TGTGCCAGCAGCTTAGGACTAGCGGGGGACACCGGGGAGCTGTTTTTT
CDR3: CASSLGLAGDTGELFF
size: NA
V: TRBV7-8
D: TRBD2
J: TRBJ2-2

DNA: TGTGCCATCAGTGAGTCTTCGGGGGTTTTGGATGAGCAGTTCTTC
CDR3: CAISESSGVLDEQFF
size: NA
V: TRBV10-3
D: NA
J: TRBJ2-1

DNA: TGTGCCAGCAGCGGGACTAGCGGGAGGGGAGAGACCCAGTACTTC
CDR3: CASSGTSGRGETQYF
size: NA
V: TRBV13
D: TRBD2
J: TRBJ2-5

DNA: TGCGCCAGCAACCTAGGGCAGGGGGCCGGGGTCCGGGTAGATACGCAGTATTTT
CDR3: CASNLGQGAGVRVDTQYF
size: NA
V: TRBV5-1
D: TRBD1
J: TRBJ2-3

DNA: TGTGCCAGCAGCTCCGACAGGCCCGGGGTGAACTATGGCTACACCTTC
CDR3: CASSSDRPGVNYGYTF
size: NA
V: TRBV7-2
D: NA
J: TRBJ1-2

DNA: TGTGCCAGCAGCTTAGTTAGCGGGAGTTACGAGCAGTACTTC
CDR3: CASSLVSGSYEQYF
size: NA
V: TRBV5-6
D: TRBD2
J: TRBJ2-7

DNA: TGTGCCAGCAGCCTCGCGGCCTCCGGCCGGGGGTACTTC
CDR3: CASSLAASGRGYF
size: NA
V: TRBV5-6
D: NA
J: TRBJ2-5

DNA: TGTGCCAGCAGCTTGGGGCGGGCAAGCTCCTATAATTCACCCCTCCACTTT
CDR3: CASSLGRASSYNSPLHF
size: NA
V: TRBV5-8
D: NA
J: TRBJ1-6

DNA: TGTGCCAGCAGCTTAGTAGGATCTAGCTACGAGCAGTACTTC
CDR3: CASSLVGSSYEQYF
size: NA
V: TRBV7-9
D: NA
J: TRBJ2-7

DNA: TGTGCCAGCAGCCCCCAACGGACAAACTACGAGCAGTACTTC
CDR3: CASSPQRTNYEQYF
size: NA
V: TRBV7-2
D: NA
J: TRBJ2-7

DNA: TGTGCCAGCAGTGAAGCACGGGTTCGTACTGAAGCTTTCTTT
CDR3: CASSEARVRTEAFF
size: NA
V: TRBV6-1
D: NA
J: TRBJ1-1

DNA: TGTGCCAGCAGCTGGGGGGAGGGGGGGGCCCACGAGCAGTACTTC
CDR3: CASSWGEGGAHEQYF
size: NA
V: TRBV7-8
D: NA
J: TRBJ2-7

DNA: TGTGCCAGCAGCCCGCGAGGGGATACGCAGTATTTT
CDR3: CASSPRGDTQYF
size: NA
V: TRBV7-2
D: NA
J: TRBJ2-3

DNA: TGTGCCAGCAGCTTAGCTGACAGTTACGAGCAGTACTTC
CDR3: CASSLADSYEQYF
size: NA
V: TRBV7-6
D: NA
J: TRBJ2-7

DNA: TGTGCCAGCAGCTCGGACGGAGGGAGCAATCAGCCCCAGCATTTT
CDR3: CASSSDGGSNQPQHF
size: NA
V: TRBV7-9
D: NA
J: TRBJ1-5

DNA: TGTGCCAGCAGACAAGACTCGGGGGCTAATGAAAAACTGTTTTTT
CDR3: CASRQDSGANEKLFF
size: once
V: TRBV7-2
D: NA
J: TRBJ1-4

DNA: TGTGCCAGCAGTTTATCTTTGAGTTTCCCAGATACGCAGTATTTT
CDR3: CASSLSLSFPDTQYF
size: NA
V: TRBV27
D: NA
J: TRBJ2-3

DNA: TGTGCCAGCAGCTTAGGGGCCAGTCGCACAGATACGCAGTATTTT
CDR3: CASSLGASRTDTQYF
size: NA
V: TRBV7-2
D: NA
J: TRBJ2-3

DNA: TGCGCCAGCAGTCAATCGGTGGGGGCGCACGGAAACACCATATATTTT
CDR3: CASSQSVGAHGNTIYF
size: NA
V: TRBV23-1
D: NA
J: TRBJ1-3

DNA: TGTGCCAGCAGTTATAGGACAGGGTCCATCGACGAGCAGTACTTC
CDR3: CASSYRTGSIDEQYF
size: NA
V: TRBV6-5
D: TRBD1
J: TRBJ2-7

DNA: TGTGCCAGCAGTGCGTGGACAGGGGGCCCCTGTGGCTACACCTTC
CDR3: CASSAWTGGPCGYTF
size: NA
V: TRBV27
D: TRBD1
J: TRBJ1-2

DNA: TGTGCCAGCAGTTCACTAGCGGGGACCCAGTACTTC
CDR3: CASSSLAGTQYF
size: NA
V: TRBV7-2
D: TRBD2
J: TRBJ2-5